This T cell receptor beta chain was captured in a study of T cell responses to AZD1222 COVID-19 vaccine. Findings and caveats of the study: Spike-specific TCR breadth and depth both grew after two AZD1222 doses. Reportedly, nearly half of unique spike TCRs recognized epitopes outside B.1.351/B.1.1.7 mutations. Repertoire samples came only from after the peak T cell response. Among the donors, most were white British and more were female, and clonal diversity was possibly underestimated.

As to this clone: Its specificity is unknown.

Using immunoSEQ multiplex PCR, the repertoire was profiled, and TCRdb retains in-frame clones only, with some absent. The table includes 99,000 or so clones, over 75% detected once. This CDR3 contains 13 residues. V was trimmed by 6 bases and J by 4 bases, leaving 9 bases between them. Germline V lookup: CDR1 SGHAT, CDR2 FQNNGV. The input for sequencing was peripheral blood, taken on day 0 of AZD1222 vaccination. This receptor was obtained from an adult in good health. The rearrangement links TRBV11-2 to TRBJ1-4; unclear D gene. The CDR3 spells CASSFGDNEKLFF. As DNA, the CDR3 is TGTGCCAGCAGTTTCGGGGATAATGAAAAACTGTTTTTT. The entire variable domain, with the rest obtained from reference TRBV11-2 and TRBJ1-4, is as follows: EAGVAQSPRYKIIEKRQSVAFWCNPISGHATLYWYQQILGQGPKLLIQFQNNGVVDDSQLPKDRFSAERLKGVDSTLKIQPAKLEDSAVYLCASSFGDNEKLFFGSGTQLSVL.